Here is one T cell receptor (beta chain) with its context. Its specificity is unknown. Germline loops: CDR1 SGHRS, CDR2 YFSETQ. There are 13 residues in the CDR3. Trimming pared 5 bases from V and 5 bases from J, leaving 11 bases between. PCR primers comprised 60 Vbeta and 13 Jbeta primers. Some clones are missing from TCRdb's copy, which holds only in-frame ones; the method was immunoSEQ multiplex PCR. The sample records approximately 170,000 clones, 65% to 85% being singletons. This sample stems from a study of cytomegalovirus exposure and HLA in healthy donors. Study-level results: It was 150 to 200 TCR beta chains that were listed as cytomegalovirus-associated. Donors were assumed by presence/absence analyses to have roughly uniform sequencing depth.

The sample taken for sequencing was PBMCs. The source of this sequence is a middle-aged woman in good health and CMV-seropositive. This chain uses TRBV5-1 with TRBJ2-1, with D perhaps TRBD2 (6 bases). The CDR3 sequence is CASSRDLNNEQFF. The CDR3 nucleotides read TGCGCCAGCAGTAGGGACTTAAACAATGAGCAGTTCTTC.